The TCR beta chain described here comes from a study of T-cell memory formation after mild COVID-19. Notes on the study in general: Largely, contracting CD4+ clones fell within CM and EM, and contracting CD8+ clones within EMRA. Unconfirmed was the SARS-CoV-2 specificity of second-wave clones that peaked on day 37.

Worth noting for this clonotype: Antigen unknown.

From the 5' RACE reads, TCRdb called clonotypes with MiXCR, one entry per CDR3 protein. Found here are around 470,000 distinct CDR3 sequences, 20% of them singletons; the top ten hold approximately 8.1%. This CDR3 is built from 14 residues. Germline V gene sequence: CDR1 DFQATT, CDR2 SNEGSKA (reference sequence). V lost 5 bases to trimming and J lost 5 bases; unmatched junction nucleotides: 8. This chain uses TRBV20-1 with TRBJ2-1; 8 nucleotides agree with TRBD1. What was sequenced was PBMCs or a T cell subset sorted from them (not recorded which). This sequence was found in an adult woman who had mild COVID-19 (a few samples of this study predate the infection). Cell type and time point are not known. CDR3 in amino acids: CSARQGWVNNEQFF. DNA of the CDR3: TGCAGTGCTCGACAGGGGTGGGTTAACAATGAGCAGTTCTTC.